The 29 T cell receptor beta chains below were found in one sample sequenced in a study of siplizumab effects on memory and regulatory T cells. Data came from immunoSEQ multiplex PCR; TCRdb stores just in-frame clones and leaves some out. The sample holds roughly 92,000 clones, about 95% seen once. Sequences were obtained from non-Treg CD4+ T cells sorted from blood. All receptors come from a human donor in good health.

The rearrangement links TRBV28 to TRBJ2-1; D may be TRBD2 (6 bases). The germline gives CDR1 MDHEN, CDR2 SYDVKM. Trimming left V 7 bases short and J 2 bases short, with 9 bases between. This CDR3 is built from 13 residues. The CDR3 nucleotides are TGTGCCAGCAAAGGCGGGGCCTACAATGAGCAGTTCTTC. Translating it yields CASKGGAYNEQFF.

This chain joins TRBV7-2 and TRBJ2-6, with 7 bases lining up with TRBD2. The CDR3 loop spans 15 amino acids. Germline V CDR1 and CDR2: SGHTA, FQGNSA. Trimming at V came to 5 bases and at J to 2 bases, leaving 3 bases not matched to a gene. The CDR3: CASSRTSAGANVLTF. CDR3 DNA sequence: TGTGCCAGCAGCCGAACTAGCGCTGGGGCCAACGTCCTGACTTTC. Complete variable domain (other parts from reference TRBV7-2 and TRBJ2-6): GAGVSQSPSNKVTEKGKDVELRCDPISGHTALYWYRQSLGQGLEFLIYFQGNSAPDKSGLPSDRFSAERTGGSVSTLTIQRTQQEDSAVYLCASSRTSAGANVLTFGAGSRLTVL.

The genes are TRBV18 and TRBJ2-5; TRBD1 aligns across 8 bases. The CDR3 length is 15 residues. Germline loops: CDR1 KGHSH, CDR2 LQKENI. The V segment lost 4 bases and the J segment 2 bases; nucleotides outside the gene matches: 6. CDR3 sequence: CASSRYRDRQETQYF. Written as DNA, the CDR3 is TGTGCCAGCTCACGGTACCGGGACAGGCAAGAGACCCAGTACTTC.

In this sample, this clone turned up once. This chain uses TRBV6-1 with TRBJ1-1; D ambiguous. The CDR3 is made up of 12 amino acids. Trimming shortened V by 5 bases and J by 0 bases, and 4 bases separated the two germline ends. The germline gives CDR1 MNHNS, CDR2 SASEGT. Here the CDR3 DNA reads TGTGCCAGCAGTACTGTGAACACTGAAGCTTTCTTT. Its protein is CASSTVNTEAFF.

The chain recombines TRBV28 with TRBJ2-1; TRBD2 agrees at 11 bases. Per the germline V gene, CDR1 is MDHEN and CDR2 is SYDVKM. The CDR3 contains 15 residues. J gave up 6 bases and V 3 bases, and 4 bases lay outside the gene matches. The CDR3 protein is CASSLGLAGGNEQFF. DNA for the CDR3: TGTGCCAGCAGTTTGGGTCTAGCGGGAGGCAATGAGCAGTTCTTC.

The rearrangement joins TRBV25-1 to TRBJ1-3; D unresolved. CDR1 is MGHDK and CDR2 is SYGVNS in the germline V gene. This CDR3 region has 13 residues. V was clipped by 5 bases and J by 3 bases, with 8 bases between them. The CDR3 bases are TGTGCCAGCAGTCTCCTTAGTGGAAACACCATATATTTT. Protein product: CASSLLSGNTIYF.

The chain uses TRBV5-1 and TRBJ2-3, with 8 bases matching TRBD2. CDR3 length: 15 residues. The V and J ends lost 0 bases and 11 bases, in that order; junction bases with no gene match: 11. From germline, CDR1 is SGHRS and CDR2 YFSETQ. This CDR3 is CASSLAPGLASQQYF. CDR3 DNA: TGCGCCAGCAGCTTGGCCCCCGGACTAGCTAGCCAGCAGTATTTT.

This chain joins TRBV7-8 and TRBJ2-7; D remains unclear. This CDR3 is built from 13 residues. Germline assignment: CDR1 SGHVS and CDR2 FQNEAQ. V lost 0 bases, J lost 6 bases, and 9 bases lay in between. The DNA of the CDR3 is TGTGCCAGCAGCTTAGCGCCCCTTCCCGAGCAGTACTTC. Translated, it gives CASSLAPLPEQYF.

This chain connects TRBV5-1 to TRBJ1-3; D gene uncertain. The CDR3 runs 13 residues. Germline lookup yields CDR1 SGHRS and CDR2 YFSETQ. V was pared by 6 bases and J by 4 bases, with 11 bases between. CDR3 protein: CASKTGEGNTIYF. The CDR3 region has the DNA TGCGCCAGCAAAACTGGGGAGGGAAACACCATATATTTT.

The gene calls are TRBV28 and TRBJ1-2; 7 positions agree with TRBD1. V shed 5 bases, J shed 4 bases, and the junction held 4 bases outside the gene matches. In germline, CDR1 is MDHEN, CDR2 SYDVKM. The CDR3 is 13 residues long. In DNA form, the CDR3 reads TGTGCCAGCAGTAGTGACAGGGTCTATGGCTACACCTTC. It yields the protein CASSSDRVYGYTF.

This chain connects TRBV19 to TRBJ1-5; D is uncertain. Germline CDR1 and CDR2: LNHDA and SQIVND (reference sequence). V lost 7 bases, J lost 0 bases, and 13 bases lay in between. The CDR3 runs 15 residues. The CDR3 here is CASTSTSNSNQPQHF. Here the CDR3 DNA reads TGTGCCAGTACGAGCACCAGTAATAGCAATCAGCCCCAGCATTTT.

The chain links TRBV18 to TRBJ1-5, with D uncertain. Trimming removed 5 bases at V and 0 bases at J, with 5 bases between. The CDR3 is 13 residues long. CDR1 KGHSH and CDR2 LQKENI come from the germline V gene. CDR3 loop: CASSDYSNQPQHF. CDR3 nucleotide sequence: TGTGCCAGCTCAGACTATAGCAATCAGCCCCAGCATTTT. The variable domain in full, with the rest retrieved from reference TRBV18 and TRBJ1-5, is NAGVMQNPRHLVRRRGQEARLRCSPMKGHSHVYWYRQLPEEGLKFMVYLQKENIIDESGMPKERFSAEFPKEGPSILRIQQVVRGDSAAYFCASSDYSNQPQHFGDGTRLSIL.

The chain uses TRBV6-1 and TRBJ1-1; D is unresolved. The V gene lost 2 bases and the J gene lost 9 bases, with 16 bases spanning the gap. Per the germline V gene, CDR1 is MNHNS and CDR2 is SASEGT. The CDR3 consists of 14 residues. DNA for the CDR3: TGTGCCAGCAGTGAACCGGCCAAAACTGAACAAGCTTTCTTT. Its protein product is CASSEPAKTEQAFF.

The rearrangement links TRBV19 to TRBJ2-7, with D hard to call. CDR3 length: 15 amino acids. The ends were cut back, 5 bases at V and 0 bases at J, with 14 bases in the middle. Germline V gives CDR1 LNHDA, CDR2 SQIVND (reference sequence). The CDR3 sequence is CASSSRTGSSYEQYF. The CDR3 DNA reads TGTGCCAGTAGTTCAAGGACGGGCAGCTCCTACGAGCAGTACTTC.

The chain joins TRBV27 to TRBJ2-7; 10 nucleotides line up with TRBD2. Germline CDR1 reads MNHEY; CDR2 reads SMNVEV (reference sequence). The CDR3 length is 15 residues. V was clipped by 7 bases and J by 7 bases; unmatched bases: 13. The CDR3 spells CASKRASGGIFEQYF. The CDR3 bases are TGTGCCAGCAAACGGGCTAGCGGGGGAATATTTGAGCAGTACTTC.

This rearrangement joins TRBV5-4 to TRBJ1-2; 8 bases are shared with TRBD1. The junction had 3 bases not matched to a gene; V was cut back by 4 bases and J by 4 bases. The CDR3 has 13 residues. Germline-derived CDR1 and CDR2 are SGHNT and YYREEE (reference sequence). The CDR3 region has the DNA TGTGCCAGCAGCCCCGACAGGGGCTATGGCTACACCTTC. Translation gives CASSPDRGYGYTF.

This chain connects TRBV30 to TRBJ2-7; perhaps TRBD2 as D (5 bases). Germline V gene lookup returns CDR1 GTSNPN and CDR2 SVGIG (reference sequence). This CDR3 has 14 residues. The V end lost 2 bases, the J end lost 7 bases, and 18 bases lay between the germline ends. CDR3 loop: CAWSSGLVSGEQYF. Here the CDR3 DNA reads TGTGCCTGGAGTAGCGGACTTGTCTCCGGTGAGCAGTACTTC.

The CDR3 region has the DNA TGTGCCAGCAGTTTTACAGGGGCCACCCTCATGAACACTGAAGCTTTCTTT. Protein: CASSFTGATLMNTEAFF. The rearrangement joins TRBV28 to TRBJ1-1; 7 nucleotides line up with TRBD1. The CDR3 totals 17 residues. Germline assignment: CDR1 MDHEN and CDR2 SYDVKM. V was clipped by 3 bases and J by 0 bases; unmatched bases: 10.

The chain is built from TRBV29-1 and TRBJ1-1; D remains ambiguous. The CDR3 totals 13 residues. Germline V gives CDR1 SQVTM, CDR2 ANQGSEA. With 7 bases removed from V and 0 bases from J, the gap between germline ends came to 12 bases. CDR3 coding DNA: TGCAGCGCCCGGGCTACAGTGAACACTGAAGCTTTCTTT. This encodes CSARATVNTEAFF.

The CDR3 sequence is CASSTTGENGYTF. The CDR3 region has the DNA TGCGCCAGCAGCACTACAGGGGAGAATGGCTACACCTTC. The chain has TRBV5-1 and TRBJ1-2; 7 positions match TRBD1. From germline, CDR1 is SGHRS and CDR2 YFSETQ. The CDR3 length is 13 residues. The junction had 6 bases not matched to a gene; V was cut back by 4 bases and J by 6 bases.

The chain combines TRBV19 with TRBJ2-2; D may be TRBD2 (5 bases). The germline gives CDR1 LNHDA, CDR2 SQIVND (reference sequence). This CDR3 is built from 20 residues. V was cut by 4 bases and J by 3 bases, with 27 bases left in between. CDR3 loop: CASSTLARGGSSSHTGELFF. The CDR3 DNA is TGTGCCAGTAGTACCCTAGCCCGTGGCGGGTCCTCTTCTCACACCGGGGAGCTGTTTTTT.

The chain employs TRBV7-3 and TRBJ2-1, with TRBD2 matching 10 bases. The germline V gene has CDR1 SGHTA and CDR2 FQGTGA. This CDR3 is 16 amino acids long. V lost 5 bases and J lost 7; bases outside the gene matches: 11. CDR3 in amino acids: CASSPTRLAGVNEQFF. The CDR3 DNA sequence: TGTGCCAGCAGCCCGACGAGGCTAGCGGGAGTAAATGAGCAGTTCTTC.

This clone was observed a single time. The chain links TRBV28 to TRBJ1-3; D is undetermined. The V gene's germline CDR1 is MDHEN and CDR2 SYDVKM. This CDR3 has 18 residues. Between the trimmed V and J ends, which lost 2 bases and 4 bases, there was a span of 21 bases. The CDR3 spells CASSLGLLGLLRGNTIYF. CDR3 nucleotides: TGTGCCAGCAGTTTAGGTCTCCTCGGTCTACTAAGAGGAAACACCATATATTTT. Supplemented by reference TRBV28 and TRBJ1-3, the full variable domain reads DVKVTQSSRYLVKRTGEKVFLECVQDMDHENMFWYRQDPGLGLRLIYFSYDVKMKEKGDIPEGYSVSREKKERFSLILESASTNQTSMYLCASSLGLLGLLRGNTIYFGEGSWLTVV.

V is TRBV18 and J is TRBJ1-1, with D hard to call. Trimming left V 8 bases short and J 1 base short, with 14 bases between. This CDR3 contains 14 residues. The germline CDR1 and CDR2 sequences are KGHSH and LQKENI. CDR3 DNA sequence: TGTGCCAGCGCCCCATTAGGGTCGAACACTGAAGCTTTCTTT. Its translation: CASAPLGSNTEAFF.

CDR3 loop: CASSVTLRTGNTIYF. In nucleotides, the CDR3 is TGTGCCAGCAGCGTAACTTTAAGGACCGGAAACACCATATATTTT. The rearrangement links TRBV7-8 to TRBJ1-3; unclear D gene. The CDR3 has 15 residues. CDR1 and CDR2 from the germline V gene are SGHVS and FQNEAQ. V was pared by 5 bases and J by 4 bases, with 15 bases between.

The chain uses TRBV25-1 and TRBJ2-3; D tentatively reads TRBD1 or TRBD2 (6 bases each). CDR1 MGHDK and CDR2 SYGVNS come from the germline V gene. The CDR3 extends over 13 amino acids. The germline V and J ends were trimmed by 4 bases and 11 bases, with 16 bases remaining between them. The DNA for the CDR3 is TGTGCCAGCAGTGTCTCGGGGGCCCAGGGGCAGTATTTT. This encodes CASSVSGAQGQYF.

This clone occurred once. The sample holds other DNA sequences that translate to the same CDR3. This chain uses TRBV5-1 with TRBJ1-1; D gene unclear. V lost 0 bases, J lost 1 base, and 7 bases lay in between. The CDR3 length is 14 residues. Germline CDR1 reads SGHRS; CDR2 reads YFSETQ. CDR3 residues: CASSLGPPNTEAFF. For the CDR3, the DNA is TGCGCCAGCAGCTTGGGACCCCCGAACACTGAAGCTTTCTTT.

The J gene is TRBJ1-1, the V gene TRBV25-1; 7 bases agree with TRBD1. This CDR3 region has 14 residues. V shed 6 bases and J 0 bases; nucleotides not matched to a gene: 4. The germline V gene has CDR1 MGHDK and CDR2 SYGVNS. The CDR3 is CASRDRSMNTEAFF. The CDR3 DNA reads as TGTGCCAGCAGGGACAGGTCCATGAACACTGAAGCTTTCTTT. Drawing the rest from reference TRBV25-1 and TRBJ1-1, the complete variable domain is EADIYQTPRYLVIGTGKKITLECSQTMGHDKMYWYQQDPGMELHLIHYSYGVNSTEKGDLSSESTVSRIRTEHFPLTLESARPSHTSQYLCASRDRSMNTEAFFGQGTRLTVV.

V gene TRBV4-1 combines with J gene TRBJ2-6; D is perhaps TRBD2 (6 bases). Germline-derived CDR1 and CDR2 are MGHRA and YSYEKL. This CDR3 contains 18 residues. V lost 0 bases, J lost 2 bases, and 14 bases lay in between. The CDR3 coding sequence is TGCGCCAGCAGCCAAGAGGCCAGGGAGGCCGCTGGGGCCAACGTCCTGACTTTC. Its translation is CASSQEAREAAGANVLTF.